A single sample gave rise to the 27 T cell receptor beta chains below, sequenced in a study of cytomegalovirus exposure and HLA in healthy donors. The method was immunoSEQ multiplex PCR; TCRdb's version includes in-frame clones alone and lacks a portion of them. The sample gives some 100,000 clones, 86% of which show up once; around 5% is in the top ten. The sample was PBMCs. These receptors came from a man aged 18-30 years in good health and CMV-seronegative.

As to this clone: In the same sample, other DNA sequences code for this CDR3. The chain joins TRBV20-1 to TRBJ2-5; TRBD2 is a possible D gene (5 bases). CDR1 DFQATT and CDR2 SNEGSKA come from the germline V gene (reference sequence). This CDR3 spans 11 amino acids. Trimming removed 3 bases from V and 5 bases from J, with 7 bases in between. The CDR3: CSARGGETQYF. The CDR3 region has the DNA TGCAGTGCTAGGGGCGGGGAGACCCAGTACTTC.

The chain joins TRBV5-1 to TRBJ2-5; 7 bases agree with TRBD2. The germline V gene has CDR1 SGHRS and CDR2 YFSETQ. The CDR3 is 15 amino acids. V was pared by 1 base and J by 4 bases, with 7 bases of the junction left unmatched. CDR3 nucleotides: TGCGCCAGCAGCTTGTTGTCGGCTAGCGGAGAGACCCAGTACTTC. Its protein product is CASSLLSASGETQYF.

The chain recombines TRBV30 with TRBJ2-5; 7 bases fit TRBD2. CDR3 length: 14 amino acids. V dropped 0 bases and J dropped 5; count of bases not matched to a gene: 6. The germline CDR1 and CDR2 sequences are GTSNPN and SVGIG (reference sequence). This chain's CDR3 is CAWSVRGREETQYF. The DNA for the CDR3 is TGTGCCTGGAGTGTACGGGGGAGGGAGGAGACCCAGTACTTC.

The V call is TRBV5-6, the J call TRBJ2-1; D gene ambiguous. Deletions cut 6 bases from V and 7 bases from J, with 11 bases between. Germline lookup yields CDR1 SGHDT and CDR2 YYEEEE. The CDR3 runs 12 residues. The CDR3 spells CASTLRENEQFF. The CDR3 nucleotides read TGTGCCAGCACCTTAAGAGAGAATGAGCAGTTCTTC.

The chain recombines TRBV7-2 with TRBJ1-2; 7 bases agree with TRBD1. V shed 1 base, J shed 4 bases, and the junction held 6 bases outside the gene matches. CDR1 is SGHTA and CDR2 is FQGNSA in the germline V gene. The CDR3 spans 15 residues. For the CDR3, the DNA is TGTGCCAGCAGCTTAGAAGTGACAGGGCCCTATGGCTACACCTTC. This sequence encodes CASSLEVTGPYGYTF. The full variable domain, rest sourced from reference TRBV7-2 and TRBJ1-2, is GAGVSQSPSNKVTEKGKDVELRCDPISGHTALYWYRQSLGQGLEFLIYFQGNSAPDKSGLPSDRFSAERTGGSVSTLTIQRTQQEDSAVYLCASSLEVTGPYGYTFGSGTRLTVV.

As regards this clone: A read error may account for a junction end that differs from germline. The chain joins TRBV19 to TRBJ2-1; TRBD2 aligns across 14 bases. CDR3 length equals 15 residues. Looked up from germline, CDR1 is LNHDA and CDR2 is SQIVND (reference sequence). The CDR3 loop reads CASRIGLAGGNEQFF. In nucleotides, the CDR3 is TGTGCCAGTAGGATAGGACTAGCGGGAGGCAATGAGCAGTTCTTC.

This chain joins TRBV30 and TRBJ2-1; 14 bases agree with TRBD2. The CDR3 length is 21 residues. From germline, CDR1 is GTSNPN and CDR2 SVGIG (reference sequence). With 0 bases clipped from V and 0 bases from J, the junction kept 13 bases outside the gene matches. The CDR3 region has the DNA TGTGCCTGGAGTGTTTACACAGGACTAGCGGGGGGAAAGAGCTCCTACAATGAGCAGTTCTTC. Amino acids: CAWSVYTGLAGGKSSYNEQFF. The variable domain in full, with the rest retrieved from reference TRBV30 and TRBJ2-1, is SQTIHQWPATLVQPVGSPLSLECTVEGTSNPNLYWYRQAAGRGLQLLFYSVGIGQISSEVPQNLSASRPQDRQFILSSKKLLLSDSGFYLCAWSVYTGLAGGKSSYNEQFFGPGTRLTVL.

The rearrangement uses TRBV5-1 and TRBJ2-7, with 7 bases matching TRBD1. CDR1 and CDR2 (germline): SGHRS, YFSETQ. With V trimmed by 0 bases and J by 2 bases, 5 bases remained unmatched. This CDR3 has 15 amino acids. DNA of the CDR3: TGCGCCAGCAGCTTGGGGACAGGTATAACCTACGAGCAGTACTTC. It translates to CASSLGTGITYEQYF.

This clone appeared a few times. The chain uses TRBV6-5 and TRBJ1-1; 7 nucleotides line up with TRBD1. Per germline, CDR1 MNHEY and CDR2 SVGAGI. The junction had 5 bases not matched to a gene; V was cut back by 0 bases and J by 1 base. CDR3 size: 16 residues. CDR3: CASSYSRGLTNTEAFF. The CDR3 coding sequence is TGTGCCAGCAGTTACTCTAGGGGGCTAACGAACACTGAAGCTTTCTTT.

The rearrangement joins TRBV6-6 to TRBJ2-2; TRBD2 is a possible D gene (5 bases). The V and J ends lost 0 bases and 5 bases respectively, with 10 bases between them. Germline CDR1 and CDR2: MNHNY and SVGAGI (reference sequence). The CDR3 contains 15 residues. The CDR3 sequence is CASSYSTSGTGELFF. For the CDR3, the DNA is TGTGCCAGCAGTTACTCGACTTCGGGAACCGGGGAGCTGTTTTTT.

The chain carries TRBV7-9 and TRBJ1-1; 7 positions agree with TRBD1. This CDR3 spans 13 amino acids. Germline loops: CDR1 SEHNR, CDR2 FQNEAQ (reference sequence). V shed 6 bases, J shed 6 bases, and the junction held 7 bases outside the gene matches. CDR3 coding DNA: TGTGCCAGCAGTCATGACAGGGCGGCTGAAGCTTTCTTT. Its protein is CASSHDRAAEAFF.

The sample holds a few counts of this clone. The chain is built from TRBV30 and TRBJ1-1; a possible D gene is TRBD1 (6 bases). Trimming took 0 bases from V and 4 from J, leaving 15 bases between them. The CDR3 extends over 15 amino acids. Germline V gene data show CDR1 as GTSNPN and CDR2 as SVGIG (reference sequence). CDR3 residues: CAWSVTDRRATEAFF. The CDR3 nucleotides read TGTGCCTGGAGTGTGACAGACAGGCGGGCCACTGAAGCTTTCTTT. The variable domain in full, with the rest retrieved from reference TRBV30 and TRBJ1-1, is SQTIHQWPATLVQPVGSPLSLECTVEGTSNPNLYWYRQAAGRGLQLLFYSVGIGQISSEVPQNLSASRPQDRQFILSSKKLLLSDSGFYLCAWSVTDRRATEAFFGQGTRLTVV.

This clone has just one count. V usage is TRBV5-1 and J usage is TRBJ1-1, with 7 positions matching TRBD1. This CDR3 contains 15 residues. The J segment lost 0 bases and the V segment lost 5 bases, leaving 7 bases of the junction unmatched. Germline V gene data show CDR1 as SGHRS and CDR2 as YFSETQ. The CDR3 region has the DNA TGCGCCAGCAGAGGGACAGTCGACGTGAACACTGAAGCTTTCTTT. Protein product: CASRGTVDVNTEAFF.

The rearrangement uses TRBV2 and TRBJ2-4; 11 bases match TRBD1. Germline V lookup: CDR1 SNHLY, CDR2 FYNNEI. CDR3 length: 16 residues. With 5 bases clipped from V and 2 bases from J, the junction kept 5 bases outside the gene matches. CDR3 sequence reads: CASSPGTGGTKNIQYF. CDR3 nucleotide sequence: TGTGCCAGCAGTCCAGGGACAGGGGGTACCAAAAACATTCAGTACTTC. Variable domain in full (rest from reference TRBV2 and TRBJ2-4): EPEVTQTPSHQVTQMGQEVILRCVPISNHLYFYWYRQILGQKVEFLVSFYNNEISEKSEIFDDQFSVERPDGSNFTLKIRSTKLEDSAMYFCASSPGTGGTKNIQYFGAGTRLSVL.

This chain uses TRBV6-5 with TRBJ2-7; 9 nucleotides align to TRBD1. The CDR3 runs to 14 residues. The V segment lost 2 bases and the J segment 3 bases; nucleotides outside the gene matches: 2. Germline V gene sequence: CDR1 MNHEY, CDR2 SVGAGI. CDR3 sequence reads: CASSYATGGYEQYF. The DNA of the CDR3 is TGTGCCAGCAGTTACGCGACAGGGGGCTACGAGCAGTACTTC.

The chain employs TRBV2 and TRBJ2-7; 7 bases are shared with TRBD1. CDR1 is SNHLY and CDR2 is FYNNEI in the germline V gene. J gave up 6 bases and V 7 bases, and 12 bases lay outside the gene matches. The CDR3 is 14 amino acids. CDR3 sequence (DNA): TGTGCCAGCACCCAGCAGGGGGAGAGAGGCGAGCAGTACTTC. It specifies CASTQQGERGEQYF.

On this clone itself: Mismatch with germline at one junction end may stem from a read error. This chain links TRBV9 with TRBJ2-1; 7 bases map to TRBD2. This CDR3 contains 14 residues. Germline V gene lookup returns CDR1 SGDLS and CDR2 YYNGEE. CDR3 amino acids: CASSGHGLYNEQFF. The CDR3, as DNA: TGTGCCAGTAGCGGGCATGGCCTCTACAATGAGCAGTTCTTC.

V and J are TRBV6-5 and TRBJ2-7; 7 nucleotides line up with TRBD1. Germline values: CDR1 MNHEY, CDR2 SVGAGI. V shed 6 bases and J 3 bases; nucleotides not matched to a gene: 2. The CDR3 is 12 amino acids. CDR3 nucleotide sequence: TGTGCCAGCAGCCCAGGGGGCTACGAGCAGTACTTC. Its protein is CASSPGGYEQYF.

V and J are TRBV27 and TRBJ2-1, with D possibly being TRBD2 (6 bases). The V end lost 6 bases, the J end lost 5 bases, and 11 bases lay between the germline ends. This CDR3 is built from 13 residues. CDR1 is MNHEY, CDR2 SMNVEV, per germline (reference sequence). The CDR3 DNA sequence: TGTGCCAGCAGACCCGGGAGTAACAATGAGCAGTTCTTC. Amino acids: CASRPGSNNEQFF.

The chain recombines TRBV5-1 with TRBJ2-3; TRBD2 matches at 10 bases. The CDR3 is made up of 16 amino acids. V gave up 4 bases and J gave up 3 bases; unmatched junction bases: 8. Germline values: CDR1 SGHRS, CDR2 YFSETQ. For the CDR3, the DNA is TGCGCCAGCAGCGCTCCTAGCGGGGGTCCTACAGATACGCAGTATTTT. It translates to CASSAPSGGPTDTQYF.

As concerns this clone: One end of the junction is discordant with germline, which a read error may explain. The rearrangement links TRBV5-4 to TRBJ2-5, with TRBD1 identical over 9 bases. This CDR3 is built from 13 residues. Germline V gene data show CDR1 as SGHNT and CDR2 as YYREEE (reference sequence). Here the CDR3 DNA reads TGTGCCAGCAGCTTTGGGACAGGGCACCCCAGGGACTTC. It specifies CASSFGTGHPRDF.

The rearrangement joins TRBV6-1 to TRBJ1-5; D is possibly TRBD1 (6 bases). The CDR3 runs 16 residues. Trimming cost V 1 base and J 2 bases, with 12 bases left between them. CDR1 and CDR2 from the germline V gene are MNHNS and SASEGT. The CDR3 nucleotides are TGTGCCAGCAGTGAAGGCAGGGGCGGTGGCAATCAGCCCCAGCATTTT. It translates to CASSEGRGGGNQPQHF.

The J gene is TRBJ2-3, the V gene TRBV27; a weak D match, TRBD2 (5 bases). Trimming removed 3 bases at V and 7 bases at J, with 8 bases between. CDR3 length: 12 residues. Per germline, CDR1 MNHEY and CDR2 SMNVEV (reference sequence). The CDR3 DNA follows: TGTGCCAGCAGTTTTAGAGGGAATACGCAGTATTTT. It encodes CASSFRGNTQYF.

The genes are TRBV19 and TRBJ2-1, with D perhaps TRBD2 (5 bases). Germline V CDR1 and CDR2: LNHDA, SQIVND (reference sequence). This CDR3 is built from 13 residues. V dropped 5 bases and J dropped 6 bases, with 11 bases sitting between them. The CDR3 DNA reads TGTGCCAGTAGTTTCGGGGTAATCAATGAGCAGTTCTTC. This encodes CASSFGVINEQFF.

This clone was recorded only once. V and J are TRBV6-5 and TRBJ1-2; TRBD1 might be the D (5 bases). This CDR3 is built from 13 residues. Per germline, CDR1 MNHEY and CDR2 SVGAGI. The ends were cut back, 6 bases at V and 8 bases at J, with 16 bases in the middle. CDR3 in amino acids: CASRFTGLGGYTF. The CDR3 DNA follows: TGTGCCAGCAGATTCACAGGCCTCGGGGGCTACACCTTC.

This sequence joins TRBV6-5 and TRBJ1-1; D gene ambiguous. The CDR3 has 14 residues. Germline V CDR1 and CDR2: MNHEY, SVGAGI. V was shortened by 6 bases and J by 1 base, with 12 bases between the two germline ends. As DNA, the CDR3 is TGTGCCAGCAGACCCCGCGGCGGGAACACTGAAGCTTTCTTT. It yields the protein CASRPRGGNTEAFF.

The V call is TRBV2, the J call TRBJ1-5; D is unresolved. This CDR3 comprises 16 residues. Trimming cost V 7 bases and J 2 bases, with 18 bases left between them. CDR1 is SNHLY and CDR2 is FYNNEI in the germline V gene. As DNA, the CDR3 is TGTGCCAGCACCCGAGCGAGTCTGGAGGGCAATCAGCCCCAGCATTTT. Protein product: CASTRASLEGNQPQHF.